The 10 T cell receptor beta chains presented below share a single source sample, sequenced in a study of cytomegalovirus exposure and HLA in healthy donors. The PCR ran on 60 Vbeta and 13 Jbeta primers. Sequencing was performed with immunoSEQ multiplex PCR; in TCRdb, only in-frame clones are kept and a portion is missing. In the table there are approximately 110,000 clones, roughly three quarters of which are singletons. The sample comprised PBMCs. The origin of the receptors is a middle-aged man in good health and CMV-seropositive.

CDR3 loop: CASSLAGEDTGELFF. CDR3 coding DNA: TGTGCCAGCAGTCTAGCGGGAGAGGACACCGGGGAGCTGTTTTTT. The chain recombines TRBV11-2 with TRBJ2-2, with 10 bases lining up with TRBD2. The CDR3 is 15 residues long. V trimming: 6 bases; J trimming: 3 bases; junction bases outside the gene matches: 4. Germline lookup yields CDR1 SGHAT and CDR2 FQNNGV.

The V gene is TRBV5-8, the J gene TRBJ2-4, with a weak D call TRBD2 (5 bases). Germline CDR1 is SGHTS and CDR2 is YDEGEE. The V gene lost 4 bases and the J gene lost 6 bases, with 8 bases spanning the gap. The CDR3 has 12 amino acids. CDR3 coding DNA: TGTGCCAGCAGCCAAACTAGAAACATTCAGTACTTC. Protein: CASSQTRNIQYF.

The chain couples TRBV6-1 to TRBJ1-2; D may be TRBD1 (6 bases). Germline V gene sequence: CDR1 MNHNS, CDR2 SASEGT. V dropped 5 bases and J dropped 2 bases, with 12 bases sitting between them. This CDR3 comprises 14 residues. CDR3 DNA: TGTGCCAGCAGTTCGACAGGAACAAACTATGGCTACACCTTC. Amino acid sequence: CASSSTGTNYGYTF.

The chain uses TRBV29-1 and TRBJ2-7; TRBD2 matches 13 bases. V lost 6 bases and J lost 6; bases outside the gene matches: 8. Germline V gives CDR1 SQVTM, CDR2 ANQGSEA. The length of the CDR3 is 14 residues. CDR3 amino acids: CSVLRTSGSLEQYF. CDR3 in DNA: TGCAGCGTGCTTAGGACTAGCGGGAGTCTCGAGCAGTACTTC.

This clone was recorded once. The V and J genes are TRBV19 and TRBJ1-2; the match to TRBD1 covers 9 bases. Germline V gene sequence: CDR1 LNHDA, CDR2 SQIVND (reference sequence). The V segment lost 7 bases and the J segment 3 bases; nucleotides outside the gene matches: 6. This CDR3 spans 14 amino acids. The CDR3 DNA is TGTGCCAGTATGTCGGGACAGGGCTACTATGGCTACACCTTC. Amino acids: CASMSGQGYYGYTF.

The chain carries TRBV30 and TRBJ2-5, with D unresolved. Germline assignment: CDR1 GTSNPN and CDR2 SVGIG (reference sequence). V was trimmed by 5 bases and J by 0 bases, leaving 7 bases between them. This CDR3 is 12 amino acids long. Here the CDR3 reads CAWDLNQETQYF. The CDR3 DNA sequence: TGTGCCTGGGACTTAAACCAAGAGACCCAGTACTTC.

The V and J genes are TRBV6-5 and TRBJ1-1; D possibly corresponds to TRBD1 (6 bases). This CDR3 region has 15 residues. The germline V gene encodes CDR1 MNHEY and CDR2 SVGAGI. V was cut by 1 base and J by 1 base, with 10 bases left in between. The CDR3 spells CASSYFSGENTEAFF. Written as DNA, the CDR3 is TGTGCCAGCAGTTACTTTTCAGGGGAGAACACTGAAGCTTTCTTT.

Here the CDR3 DNA reads TGTGCCAGCAGTTTATGGGCTAGCGGTCTCACAGATACGCAGTATTTT. Translation gives CASSLWASGLTDTQYF. The J gene is TRBJ2-3, the V gene TRBV27; 7 nucleotides line up with TRBD2. The CDR3 runs 16 residues. V lost 1 base to trimming and J lost 2 bases; unmatched junction nucleotides: 6. Germline V gives CDR1 MNHEY, CDR2 SMNVEV (reference sequence).

This sequence joins TRBV7-9 and TRBJ2-1, with 9 nucleotides matching TRBD1. V gave up 6 bases and J gave up 10 bases; unmatched junction bases: 7. This CDR3 comprises 13 residues. CDR1 is SEHNR, CDR2 FQNEAQ, per germline (reference sequence). CDR3 loop: CASRGQGISEQFF. The CDR3 DNA reads TGTGCCAGCAGGGGACAGGGAATTAGCGAGCAGTTCTTC.

The rearrangement uses TRBV4-1 and TRBJ2-2, with 7 bases aligning to TRBD2. The CDR3 totals 15 residues. With 3 bases clipped from V and 4 bases from J, the junction kept 5 bases outside the gene matches. CDR1 and CDR2 from the germline V gene are MGHRA and YSYEKL. The CDR3 loop reads CASSHGRTFTGELFF. The CDR3 DNA reads TGCGCCAGCAGCCACGGGAGGACTTTCACCGGGGAGCTGTTTTTT.